This T cell receptor (beta chain) was identified during a study of memory CD4+ T cells and cytomegalovirus serostatus. About the research overall: Donors were healthy Belgian adults, 10 or so CMV seropositive and fewer than 30 seronegative.

The sort gate was single viable CD3+CD4+CD8-CD45RO+ cells for memory CD4+ T cells. After thawing, CD4+ T cells were positively selected. The CDR3 runs to 14 residues. The V and J ends lost 2 bases and 6 bases, in that order; junction bases with no gene match: 5. Germline CDR1 is SGHRS and CDR2 is YFSETQ. The protocol was immunoSEQ multiplex PCR, while the TCRdb copy is restricted to in-frame clones and leaves out a portion. The sample comprises 50,000 or so clones, around 81% of which are singletons, and around 1.5% rests with the top ten. The chain links TRBV5-1 to TRBJ1-2; 9 bases align to TRBD1. Source material: memory CD4+ T cells from blood. The clonotype was recovered from an adult in good health and CMV-seronegative. This CDR3 reads CASSLMGQGDGYTF. The CDR3 nucleotides are TGCGCCAGCAGCTTAATGGGACAGGGAGATGGCTACACCTTC.